Below are 31 T cell receptor beta chains sequenced from a single sample in a study of cytomegalovirus exposure and HLA in healthy donors. Using immunoSEQ multiplex PCR, the repertoire was profiled, and TCRdb retains in-frame clones only, with some absent. Among some 180,000 clones listed, 80% to 85% were seen once. The sequenced material came from PBMCs. The receptors were sampled from a woman aged 30 to 39 in good health and CMV-seronegative.

The chain carries TRBV9 and TRBJ2-7, with a weak D call TRBD1 (6 bases). From germline, CDR1 is SGDLS and CDR2 YYNGEE. The V and J ends lost 3 bases and 3 bases respectively, with 19 bases between them. This CDR3 spans 16 amino acids. The CDR3 loop is CASSGGLQGSIYEQYF. Here the CDR3 DNA reads TGTGCCAGCAGCGGAGGGTTACAGGGATCTATCTACGAGCAGTACTTC.

This sequence joins TRBV9 and TRBJ2-7; TRBD1 matches at 7 bases. With 3 bases clipped from V and 2 bases from J, the junction kept 5 bases outside the gene matches. The CDR3 sequence is 14 residues long. Germline V gives CDR1 SGDLS, CDR2 YYNGEE. The CDR3 reads CASSARTGTYEQYF. CDR3 DNA sequence: TGTGCCAGCAGCGCCCGGACAGGAACCTACGAGCAGTACTTC.

This rearrangement joins TRBV18 to TRBJ1-5; D is uncertain. With 4 bases removed from V and 5 bases from J, the gap between germline ends came to 6 bases. CDR1 and CDR2 (germline): KGHSH, LQKENI. This CDR3 is built from 12 residues. CDR3 in amino acids: CASSHRDQPQHF. In nucleotides, the CDR3 is TGTGCCAGCTCACATAGAGATCAGCCCCAGCATTTT.

This clone has only one observation. The chain is built from TRBV5-1 and TRBJ2-1, with 9 bases matching TRBD2. The germline V gene encodes CDR1 SGHRS and CDR2 YFSETQ. V gave up 2 bases and J gave up 3 bases; unmatched junction bases: 9. The CDR3 sequence is 17 residues long. The CDR3 region is CASSFPAGGTYYNEQFF. The CDR3 region has the DNA TGCGCCAGCAGCTTTCCAGCGGGAGGCACCTACTACAATGAGCAGTTCTTC.

V and J are TRBV5-1 and TRBJ1-1; TRBD1 aligns across 9 bases. Germline trimming cut 3 bases from V and 7 bases from J; bases unmatched to any gene: 7. Germline CDR1 SGHRS, CDR2 YFSETQ. There are 14 residues in the CDR3. The CDR3 region has the DNA TGCGCCAGCAGCTGGACCGGGACAGGGATTGAAGCTTTCTTT. Translated: CASSWTGTGIEAFF.

This rearrangement joins TRBV9 to TRBJ2-2, with D perhaps matching TRBD1 (5 bases). The CDR3 is 13 residues long. CDR1 and CDR2 (germline): SGDLS, YYNGEE. Between the trimmed V and J ends, which lost 3 bases and 8 bases, there was a span of 11 bases. CDR3 amino acids: CASSARVIGELFF. CDR3 nucleotide sequence: TGTGCCAGCAGCGCCAGGGTAATTGGGGAGCTGTTTTTT.

This sequence joins TRBV19 and TRBJ2-1; D is perhaps TRBD1 (6 bases). Germline CDR1 LNHDA, CDR2 SQIVND (reference sequence). Trimming shortened V by 1 base and J by 0 bases, and 7 bases separated the two germline ends. The CDR3 spans 15 residues. Here the CDR3 reads CASSIGQDSYNEQFF. Here the CDR3 DNA reads TGTGCCAGTAGTATAGGACAGGACTCCTACAATGAGCAGTTCTTC.

This clone was recorded once. The chain combines TRBV29-1 with TRBJ2-7, with a possible D match to TRBD1 (5 bases). The germline CDR1 and CDR2 sequences are SQVTM and ANQGSEA. The CDR3 consists of 13 residues. V gave up 6 bases and J gave up 0 bases, with 12 bases separating them. CDR3 region: CSVIHRRSYEQYF. The CDR3 nucleotides read TGCAGCGTGATACACAGGCGCTCCTACGAGCAGTACTTC.

The chain recombines TRBV6-5 with TRBJ1-4; 11 nucleotides align to TRBD1. Germline V CDR1 and CDR2: MNHEY, SVGAGI. Losses at the gene ends were 5 bases for V and 9 bases for J; bases not matched to a gene: 8. This CDR3 is 15 amino acids long. This chain's CDR3 is CASSPPGQGVKKLFF. In nucleotides, the CDR3 is TGTGCCAGCAGTCCTCCGGGACAGGGGGTTAAAAAACTGTTTTTT.

The chain couples TRBV11-2 to TRBJ2-5, with 7 bases lining up with TRBD2. The germline gives CDR1 SGHAT, CDR2 FQNNGV. The CDR3 sequence is 15 residues long. After removal of 1 base from V and 1 base from J, the junction contained 3 bases not matched to a gene. This CDR3 is CASSLAGTIQETQYF. The CDR3 DNA reads as TGTGCCAGCAGCTTAGCGGGGACTATCCAAGAGACCCAGTACTTC.

The V and J genes are TRBV25-1 and TRBJ1-1, with TRBD1 identical over 7 bases. The CDR3 consists of 15 residues. Per the germline V gene, CDR1 is MGHDK and CDR2 is SYGVNS. After removal of 3 bases from V and 2 bases from J, the junction contained 6 bases not matched to a gene. The CDR3 region is CASSEGGQVNTEAFF. Written as DNA, the CDR3 is TGTGCCAGCAGTGAGGGCGGACAGGTCAACACTGAAGCTTTCTTT.

The chain carries TRBV5-4 and TRBJ2-6, with D perhaps matching TRBD1 (6 bases). Trimming cost V 0 bases and J 0 bases, with 13 bases left between them. Germline values: CDR1 SGHNT, CDR2 YYREEE (reference sequence). This CDR3 contains 18 residues. The DNA of the CDR3 is TGTGCCAGCAGCTTGGGCGGGTGGGGGCCCTCTGGGGCCAACGTCCTGACTTTC. Residues: CASSLGGWGPSGANVLTF.

The chain joins TRBV28 to TRBJ1-6, with TRBD1 identical over 7 bases. This CDR3 contains 16 residues. CDR1 is MDHEN and CDR2 is SYDVKM in the germline V gene. V lost 6 bases to trimming and J lost 9 bases; unmatched junction nucleotides: 14. Here the CDR3 reads CASRPTLTGTTSPLHF. For the CDR3, the DNA is TGTGCCAGCAGACCTACCCTGACAGGGACGACTTCACCCCTCCACTTT.

This clone was recorded a few times. The chain carries TRBV5-4 and TRBJ2-3; D is unclear. The V end lost 0 bases, the J end lost 6 bases, and 17 bases lay between the germline ends. The CDR3 spans 16 residues. Germline loops: CDR1 SGHNT, CDR2 YYREEE (reference sequence). The CDR3 DNA is TGTGCCAGCAGCTTGGAGAACTACCGAAAGAGGGATACGCAGTATTTT. Encoded protein: CASSLENYRKRDTQYF.

This clone was found a few times. The chain recombines TRBV25-1 with TRBJ2-7; D may be TRBD1 (6 bases). Germline assignment: CDR1 MGHDK and CDR2 SYGVNS. Deletions cut 5 bases from V and 2 bases from J, with 13 bases between. This CDR3 contains 14 residues. In nucleotides, the CDR3 is TGTGCCAGCAGTCTGGGACAAGGCACCTACGAGCAGTACTTC. Protein sequence: CASSLGQGTYEQYF.

Only a few counts were recorded for this clone. This chain uses TRBV6-6 with TRBJ2-7, with 7 bases lining up with TRBD1. J lost 2 bases, V lost 7 bases, and 8 bases had no gene match. This CDR3 has 14 amino acids. The germline gives CDR1 MNHNY, CDR2 SVGAGI (reference sequence). The CDR3 protein is CASNTGTAPYEQYF. DNA for the CDR3: TGTGCCAGCAATACCGGGACAGCCCCCTACGAGCAGTACTTC.

The V and J genes are TRBV5-1 and TRBJ2-7; 7 positions match TRBD1. This CDR3 is built from 14 residues. Germline lookup yields CDR1 SGHRS and CDR2 YFSETQ. Trimming cost V 4 bases and J 3 bases; bases outside gene matches: 7. The CDR3 region is CASSKPGQNYEQYF. The CDR3, as DNA: TGCGCCAGCAGCAAACCGGGACAGAACTACGAGCAGTACTTC.

The chain recombines TRBV30 with TRBJ1-4; no reliable D call. There are 12 residues in the CDR3. Trimming took off 0 bases at V and 6 bases at J, with 5 bases between the two ends. Germline CDR1 GTSNPN, CDR2 SVGIG (reference sequence). CDR3 in DNA: TGTGCCTGGAGTGTTACGGATGAAAAACTGTTTTTT. This sequence encodes CAWSVTDEKLFF. The complete variable domain, with remaining parts taken from reference TRBV30 and TRBJ1-4, reads SQTIHQWPATLVQPVGSPLSLECTVEGTSNPNLYWYRQAAGRGLQLLFYSVGIGQISSEVPQNLSASRPQDRQFILSSKKLLLSDSGFYLCAWSVTDEKLFFGSGTQLSVL.

This chain uses TRBV25-1 with TRBJ2-7, with 7 bases that match TRBD1. Trimming took 4 bases from V and 2 from J; bases not matched to a gene: 5. This CDR3 is 14 amino acids long. Germline loops: CDR1 MGHDK, CDR2 SYGVNS. The CDR3 DNA reads as TGTGCCAGCAGTGGATGGGACAGAGCCTACGAGCAGTACTTC. Protein product: CASSGWDRAYEQYF.

V and J are TRBV19 and TRBJ1-2; 7 nucleotides match TRBD1. Germline V gene data show CDR1 as LNHDA and CDR2 as SQIVND (reference sequence). V dropped 5 bases and J dropped 3; count of bases not matched to a gene: 3. The CDR3 is 13 residues long. This chain's CDR3 is CASSLGTDYGYTF. DNA of the CDR3: TGTGCCAGTAGTCTCGGGACAGACTATGGCTACACCTTC.

The genes are TRBV28 and TRBJ1-5; TRBD1 is a possible D gene (6 bases). Per germline, CDR1 MDHEN and CDR2 SYDVKM. This CDR3 contains 16 residues. V lost 7 bases, J lost 8 bases, and 24 bases lay in between. This CDR3 reads CASNSAQQGLGKPQHF. DNA for the CDR3: TGTGCCAGCAACTCCGCTCAACAGGGCCTCGGGAAGCCCCAGCATTTT.

The gene calls are TRBV4-1 and TRBJ2-1; 7 nucleotides agree with TRBD2. V gave up 2 bases and J gave up 3 bases; unmatched junction bases: 4. Germline loops: CDR1 MGHRA, CDR2 YSYEKL. The length of the CDR3 is 15 residues. The CDR3 bases are TGCGCCAGCAGCCAATGGGGGGAGGGCTACAATGAGCAGTTCTTC. Protein product: CASSQWGEGYNEQFF.

The chain employs TRBV6-5 and TRBJ1-1, with 7 bases that match TRBD1. The CDR3 is 14 amino acids. Germline values: CDR1 MNHEY, CDR2 SVGAGI. V dropped 5 bases and J dropped 5; count of bases not matched to a gene: 8. The CDR3, as DNA: TGTGCCAGCAGTGGTGACAGGGTTGGGACTGAAGCTTTCTTT. Protein product: CASSGDRVGTEAFF.

The V call is TRBV27, the J call TRBJ2-7; a possible D gene is TRBD2 (5 bases). In germline, CDR1 is MNHEY, CDR2 SMNVEV (reference sequence). This CDR3 contains 14 residues. Trimming removed 6 bases from V and 2 bases from J, with 14 bases in between. The CDR3: CASSYYTGTYEQYF. In DNA, the CDR3 is TGTGCCAGCAGCTATTATACGGGGACCTACGAGCAGTACTTC.

The chain is built from TRBV6-6 and TRBJ2-5, with 8 nucleotides matching TRBD2. Per germline, CDR1 MNHNY and CDR2 SVGAGI (reference sequence). J gave up 4 bases and V 8 bases, and 6 bases lay outside the gene matches. The CDR3 consists of 13 residues. The CDR3 DNA sequence: TGTGCCAGCCGGTCGGGAGGGGCAGAGACCCAGTACTTC. It yields the protein CASRSGGAETQYF.

This clone has more than one count but fewer than ten. This sequence joins TRBV28 and TRBJ2-1; 10 bases match TRBD2. CDR1 and CDR2 (germline): MDHEN, SYDVKM. CDR3 size: 15 residues. J was trimmed by 0 bases and V by 6 bases; bases with no gene match: 2. This chain's CDR3 is CASSRTSGSYNEQFF. CDR3 sequence (DNA): TGTGCCAGCAGCCGGACTAGCGGCTCCTACAATGAGCAGTTCTTC.

Note on this clone: The same CDR3 can be traced to other DNA sequences in this sample. The chain combines TRBV6-5 with TRBJ2-5, with D tentatively TRBD1 (6 bases). CDR3 size: 13 residues. Germline V gives CDR1 MNHEY, CDR2 SVGAGI. V lost 2 bases, J lost 5 bases, and 9 bases lay in between. The CDR3 DNA is TGTGCCAGCAGTTACGGGGGCCGGGAGACCCAGTACTTC. It encodes CASSYGGRETQYF.

V usage is TRBV6-1 and J usage is TRBJ2-4; 11 bases are a match to TRBD2. J gave up 9 bases and V 5 bases, and 9 bases lay outside the gene matches. The V gene's germline CDR1 is MNHNS and CDR2 SASEGT. This CDR3 comprises 15 residues. The CDR3 region is CASSTSGSPRSIQYF. The CDR3 DNA is TGTGCCAGCAGTACTAGCGGGAGCCCTCGGTCCATTCAGTACTTC.

The chain carries TRBV7-8 and TRBJ2-6; 9 positions agree with TRBD1. Germline V CDR1 and CDR2: SGHVS, FQNEAQ. V dropped 1 base and J dropped 4; count of bases not matched to a gene: 8. The CDR3 has 18 amino acids. CDR3 coding DNA: TGTGCCAGCAGCTTAGGAAGCGGACAGGGGACCGGGGCCAACGTCCTGACTTTC. This encodes CASSLGSGQGTGANVLTF.

The chain's CDR3 is CAISAAGGPFSGANVLTF. CDR3 DNA: TGTGCCATCAGTGCGGCGGGGGGCCCATTTTCCGGGGCCAACGTCCTGACTTTC. This rearrangement joins TRBV10-3 to TRBJ2-6; 8 bases align to TRBD2. The germline V gene has CDR1 ENHRY and CDR2 SYGVKD. CDR3 size: 18 residues. The ends lost 4 bases at V and 4 bases at J; junction bases unmatched: 12.

This clone was picked up a small number of times. The chain has TRBV18 and TRBJ2-7; tentatively, D is TRBD1 (6 bases). The V gene's germline CDR1 is KGHSH and CDR2 LQKENI. The CDR3 totals 14 residues. Trimming left V 5 bases short and J 1 base short, with 12 bases between. The CDR3 DNA sequence: TGTGCCAGCTCATCAGGGGCCCTATCCTACGAGCAGTACTTC. Amino acid sequence: CASSSGALSYEQYF.